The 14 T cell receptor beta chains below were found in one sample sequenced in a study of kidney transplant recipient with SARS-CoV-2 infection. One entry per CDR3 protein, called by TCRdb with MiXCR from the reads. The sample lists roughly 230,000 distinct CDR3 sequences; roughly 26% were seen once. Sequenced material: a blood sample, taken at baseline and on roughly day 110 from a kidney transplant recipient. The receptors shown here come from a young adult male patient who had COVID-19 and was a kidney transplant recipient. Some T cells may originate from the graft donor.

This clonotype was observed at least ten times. The CDR3: CASSEPCSMRKTYGYTF. The DNA for the CDR3 is TGTGCCAGCAGTGAACCTTGCTCTATGCGAAAGACCTATGGCTACACCTTC. The rearrangement uses TRBV6-1 and TRBJ1-2; D is ambiguous. This CDR3 has 17 amino acids. Trimming took off 2 bases at V and 4 bases at J, with 20 bases between the two ends. Looked up from germline, CDR1 is MNHNS and CDR2 is SASEGT.

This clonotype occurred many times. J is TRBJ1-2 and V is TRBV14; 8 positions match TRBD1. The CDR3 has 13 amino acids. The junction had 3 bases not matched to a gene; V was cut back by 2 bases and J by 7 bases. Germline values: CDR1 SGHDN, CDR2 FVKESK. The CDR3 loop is CASSQLGTGGYTF. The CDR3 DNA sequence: TGTGCCAGCAGCCAACTCGGGACAGGTGGCTACACCTTC.

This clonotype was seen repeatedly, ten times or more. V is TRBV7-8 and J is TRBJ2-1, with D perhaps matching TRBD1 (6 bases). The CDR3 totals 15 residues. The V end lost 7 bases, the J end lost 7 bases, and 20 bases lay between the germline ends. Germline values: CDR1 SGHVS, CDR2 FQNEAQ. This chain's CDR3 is CASTLVQGRKNEQFF. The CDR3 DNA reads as TGTGCCAGCACCCTGGTACAGGGTCGGAAAAATGAGCAGTTCTTC.

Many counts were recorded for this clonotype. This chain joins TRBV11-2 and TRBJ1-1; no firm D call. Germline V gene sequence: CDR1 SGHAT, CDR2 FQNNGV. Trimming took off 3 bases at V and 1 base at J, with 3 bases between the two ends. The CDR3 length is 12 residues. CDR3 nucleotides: TGTGCCAGCAGCTTTGAGAACACTGAAGCTTTCTTT. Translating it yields CASSFENTEAFF.

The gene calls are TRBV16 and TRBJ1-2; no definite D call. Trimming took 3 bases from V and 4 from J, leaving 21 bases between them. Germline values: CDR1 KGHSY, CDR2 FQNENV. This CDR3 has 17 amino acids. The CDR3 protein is CASSHCLVVRKTYGYTF. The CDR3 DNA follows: TGTGCCAGCAGCCATTGTCTGGTCGTTAGAAAGACCTATGGCTACACCTTC.

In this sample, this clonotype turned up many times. In nucleotides, the CDR3 is TGCAGCGGGACAGGGGTAGCCAAAAACATTCAGTACTTC. Encoded protein: CSGTGVAKNIQYF. The V call is TRBV29-1, the J call TRBJ2-4; 9 bases are shared with TRBD1. The CDR3 totals 13 residues. Germline CDR1 is SQVTM and CDR2 is ANQGSEA. Trimming removed 7 bases from V and 0 bases from J; junction bases left unmatched: 1. Filled out from reference TRBV29-1 and TRBJ2-4, the complete variable domain reads SAVISQKPSRDICQRGTSLTIQCQVDSQVTMMFWYRQQPGQSLTLIATANQGSEATYESGFVIDKFPISRPNLTFSTLTVSNMSPEDSSIYLCSGTGVAKNIQYFGAGTRLSVL.

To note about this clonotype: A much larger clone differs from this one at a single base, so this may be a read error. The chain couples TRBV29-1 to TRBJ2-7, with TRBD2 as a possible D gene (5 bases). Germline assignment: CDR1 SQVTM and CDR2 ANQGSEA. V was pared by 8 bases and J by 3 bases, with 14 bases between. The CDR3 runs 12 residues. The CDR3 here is CSILLSGYEQYF. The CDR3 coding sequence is TGCAGCATCTTACTAAGCGGCTACGAGCAGTACTTC.

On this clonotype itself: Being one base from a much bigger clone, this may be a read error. The CDR3, as DNA: TGCGCCAGCGGATCTCGCAGGGGTACTAATGAAAAACTGTTTTTT. Its protein product is CASGSRRGTNEKLFF. The chain combines TRBV4-1 with TRBJ1-4; possibly TRBD1 for D (6 bases). The CDR3 has 15 residues. Germline-derived CDR1 and CDR2 are MGHRA and YSYEKL. V was clipped by 8 bases and J by 2 bases, with 15 bases between them.

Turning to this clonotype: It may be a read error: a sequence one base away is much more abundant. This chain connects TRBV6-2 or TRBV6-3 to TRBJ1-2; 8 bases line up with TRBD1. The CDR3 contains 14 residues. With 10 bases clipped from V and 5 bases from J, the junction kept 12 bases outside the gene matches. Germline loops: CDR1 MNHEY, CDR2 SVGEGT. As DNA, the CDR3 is TGTGCCAACAGGAGGACAGGGCGTGTTTATGGCTACACCTTC. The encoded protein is CANRRTGRVYGYTF.

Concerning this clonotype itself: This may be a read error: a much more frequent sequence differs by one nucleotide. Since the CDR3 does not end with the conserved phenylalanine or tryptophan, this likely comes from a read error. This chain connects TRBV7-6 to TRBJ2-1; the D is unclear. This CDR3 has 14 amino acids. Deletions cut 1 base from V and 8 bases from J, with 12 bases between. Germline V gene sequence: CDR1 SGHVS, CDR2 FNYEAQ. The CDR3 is CASSLDPTAYEQFL. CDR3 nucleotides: TGTGCCAGCAGCTTAGACCCCACGGCCTATGAGCAGTTCCTC.

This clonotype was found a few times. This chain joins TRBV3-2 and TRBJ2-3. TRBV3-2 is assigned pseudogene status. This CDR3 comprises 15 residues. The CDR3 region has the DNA TGTGCCAGCAGCCAATCCTTTTTCGGTACAGATACGCAGTATTTT. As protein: CASSQSFFGTDTQYF.

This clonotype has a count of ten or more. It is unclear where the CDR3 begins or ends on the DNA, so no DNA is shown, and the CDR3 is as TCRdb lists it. The CDR3 sequence is CISVPEQGNEVGKTYGYTF. J is TRBJ1-2 and V is TRBV7-5; the table assigns TRBD1, which was not confirmed against the DNA. TRBV7-5 is tagged as a pseudogene. The CDR3 length equals 19 residues, ends included.

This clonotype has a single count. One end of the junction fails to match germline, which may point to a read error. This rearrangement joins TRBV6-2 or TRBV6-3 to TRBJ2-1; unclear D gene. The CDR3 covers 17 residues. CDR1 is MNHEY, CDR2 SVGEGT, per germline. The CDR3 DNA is TGTGCCAACAGTTACTTTTCCCGCCGGCTTCAAAACAATGAGCAGTTCTTC. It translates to CANSYFSRRLQNNEQFF.

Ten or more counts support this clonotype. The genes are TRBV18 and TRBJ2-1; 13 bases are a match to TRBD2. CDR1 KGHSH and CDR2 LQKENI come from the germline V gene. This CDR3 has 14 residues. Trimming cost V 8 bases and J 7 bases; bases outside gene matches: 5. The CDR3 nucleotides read TGTGCCAGCATACTAGCGGGAGGGCCAAATGAGCAGTTCTTC. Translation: CASILAGGPNEQFF.